This is a list of T cell receptor beta chains from one sample in a study of T cell changes during pregnancy in multiple sclerosis. Assay: immunoSEQ multiplex PCR; the TCRdb copy retains only in-frame clones and omits some. The sample lists roughly 38,000 clones; 75% to 95% were seen once. The sequenced sample was CD4+ T cells from peripheral blood mononuclear cells, obtained in the second trimester of pregnancy. The receptors shown here come from a female donor in good health, enrolled as a control in a pregnancy study. Each CDR3 is given with its conserved first and last residue. Each record gives: D gene, J gene, V gene, CDR3 protein. D genes are given only for firm matches.

TRBD2 TRBJ2-7 TRBV6-5 CASSPTSGRYEQYF
. TRBJ2-3 TRBV5-1 CASSFPGEDTQYF
TRBD1 TRBJ1-2 TRBV7-2 CASSNRDSYGYTF
. TRBJ1-2 TRBV7-9 CASSLAGPSNYGYTF
. TRBJ2-1 TRBV9 CASSVSLYSVNEQFF
. TRBJ2-3 TRBV5-8 CASSLAGAAGDTQYF
TRBD1 TRBJ1-4 TRBV2 CASSDHRGLEKLFF
TRBD2 TRBJ2-5 TRBV7-9 CASSVLAGGPGETQYF
. TRBJ1-1 TRBV12-5 CASGLGHQAFF
. TRBJ2-1 TRBV19 CASSIGGGPRNEQFF
. TRBJ2-7 TRBV4-1 CASSQGLTLQTYEQYF
. TRBJ1-4 TRBV27 CASSFVADGELFF
. TRBJ1-2 TRBV7-2 CASSFQGPDGYTF
TRBD1 TRBJ2-7 TRBV5-1 CASSLGSGGYEQYF
. TRBJ2-5 TRBV11-2 CASSLVGYEGETQYF